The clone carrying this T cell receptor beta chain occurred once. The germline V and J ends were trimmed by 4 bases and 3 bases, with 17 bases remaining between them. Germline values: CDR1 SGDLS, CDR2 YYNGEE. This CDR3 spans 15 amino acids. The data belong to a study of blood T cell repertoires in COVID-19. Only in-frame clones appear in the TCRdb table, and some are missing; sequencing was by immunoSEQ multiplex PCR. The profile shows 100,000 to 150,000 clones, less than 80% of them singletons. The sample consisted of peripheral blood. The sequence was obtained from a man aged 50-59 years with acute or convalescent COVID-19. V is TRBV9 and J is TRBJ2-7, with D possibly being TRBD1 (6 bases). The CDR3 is CASSLTGTSVYEQYF. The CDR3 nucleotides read TGTGCCAGCAGCTTGACCGGGACAAGCGTCTACGAGCAGTACTTC.